This passage covers 24 T cell receptor beta chains from one sample sequenced in a study of HIV-infected children after antiretroviral therapy interruption. Treatment defined: PENTA 11 planned treatment interruption arm or continuous ART arm. A 3' RACE protocol on RNA, with unique molecular identifiers, produced the TCR library. TCRdb reprocessed the 3' RACE reads with MiXCR, giving one entry per CDR3 protein. The table shows about 89,000 distinct CDR3 sequences, with 6.9% occurring only once. The sequencing used CD45RA+ CD4+ T cells from PBMCs, pooled from several time points, collected from a donor given antiretroviral therapy, either interrupted or continuous. Subset defined: naive CD4+ CD45RA+ CD45RO- T cells. The receptor set was obtained from a pool of human donors with HIV.

This clonotype was counted at least ten times. The CDR3: CASSEQTGLTEAFF. The CDR3 DNA is TGTGCCAGCAGTGAACAGACAGGGCTTACAGAAGCTTTCTTT. This chain joins TRBV6-1 and TRBJ1-1; 7 nucleotides agree with TRBD1. This CDR3 comprises 14 residues. J lost 8 bases, V lost 2 bases, and 8 bases had no gene match. Germline CDR1 MNHNS, CDR2 SASEGT.

At least ten counts were recorded for this clonotype. The genes are TRBV12-3 or TRBV12-4 and TRBJ1-1; 7 bases align to TRBD1. This CDR3 contains 15 residues. With V trimmed by 6 bases and J by 4 bases, 11 bases remained unmatched. CDR3 sequence (DNA): TGTGCCAGCAGCACATTCAACAGGGGCCCCACTGAAGCTTTCTTT. This encodes CASSTFNRGPTEAFF.

This clonotype was seen at least ten times. The rearrangement joins TRBV18 to TRBJ1-2, with a possible D match to TRBD1 (5 bases). V was trimmed by 4 bases and J by 0 bases, leaving 12 bases between them. The CDR3 extends over 15 amino acids. Germline CDR1 KGHSH, CDR2 LQKENI. For the CDR3, the DNA is TGTGCCAGCTCACAGACAGAGGTAGCTAACTATGGCTACACCTTC. Encoded protein: CASSQTEVANYGYTF.

A few counts support this clonotype. V usage is TRBV7-2 and J usage is TRBJ2-3, with D unresolved. CDR3 length: 11 amino acids. Per the germline V gene, CDR1 is SGHTA and CDR2 is FQGNSA. V lost 1 base and J lost 8, with 4 bases in between. Here the CDR3 reads CASSLVGTQYF. The DNA for the CDR3 is TGTGCCAGCAGCTTAGTTGGTACGCAGTATTTT.

This clonotype was counted many times. This rearrangement joins TRBV12-3 or TRBV12-4 to TRBJ2-7; TRBD1 agrees at 9 bases. The CDR3 has 12 residues. Trimming took 8 bases from V and 9 from J; bases not matched to a gene: 8. CDR3 DNA: TGTGCCAGCGGACAGGGGAGGTATGGGCAGTACTTC. Its translation: CASGQGRYGQYF.

This clonotype has at least ten counts. The rearrangement links TRBV7-3 to TRBJ2-1; TRBD2 might be the D (5 bases). The germline V gene has CDR1 SGHTA and CDR2 FQGTGA. This CDR3 has 18 amino acids. Trimming pared 5 bases from V and 0 bases from J, leaving 20 bases between. CDR3 in DNA: TGTGCCAGCAGCCTAATGTCGTTAAGCGGAAGCTCCTACAATGAGCAGTTCTTC. Translation gives CASSLMSLSGSSYNEQFF.

This clonotype has ten or more counts. V usage is TRBV2 and J usage is TRBJ2-6; D gene uncertain. Deletions cut 4 bases from V and 4 bases from J, with 2 bases between. Germline CDR1 is SNHLY and CDR2 is FYNNEI. This CDR3 contains 12 residues. CDR3 protein: CASSGGANVLTF. The CDR3, as DNA: TGTGCCAGCAGTGGGGGGGCCAACGTCCTGACTTTC.

In its sample, this clonotype was seen a few times. The J gene is TRBJ2-3, the V gene TRBV4-2; D not resolved. CDR1 and CDR2 (germline): LGHNA, YNFKEQ. This CDR3 is built from 14 residues. Trimming left V 4 bases short and J 1 base short, with 9 bases between. DNA of the CDR3: TGTGCCAGCAGCCCACAGTGGGGCACAGATACGCAGTATTTT. Protein: CASSPQWGTDTQYF.

CDR3 bases: TGCGCCAGCACCAGCCGGGACAGAGGGGCCAACGTCCTGACTTTC. Protein product: CASTSRDRGANVLTF. The chain recombines TRBV5-1 with TRBJ2-6; 7 bases align to TRBD1. This CDR3 comprises 15 residues. V lost 6 bases and J lost 4; bases outside the gene matches: 7. Germline CDR1 SGHRS, CDR2 YFSETQ.

This clonotype was recorded at least ten times. The J gene is TRBJ2-2, the V gene TRBV5-1; D may be TRBD1 (6 bases). Germline values: CDR1 SGHRS, CDR2 YFSETQ. The ends were cut back, 2 bases at V and 2 bases at J, with 19 bases in the middle. The CDR3 runs 18 residues. The CDR3 protein is CASSFDLQGLGNTGELFF. CDR3 sequence (DNA): TGCGCCAGCAGCTTCGATCTCCAGGGGCTGGGAAACACCGGGGAGCTGTTTTTT.

This clonotype was observed many times. The chain's CDR3 is CASRGLGTVPNEQYF. The CDR3, as DNA: TGTGCCAGTAGGGGGCTCGGGACAGTGCCCAACGAGCAGTACTTC. The chain has TRBV19 and TRBJ2-7; 7 bases line up with TRBD1. Germline assignment: CDR1 LNHDA and CDR2 SQIVND (reference sequence). The CDR3 has 15 residues. Trimming removed 6 bases from V and 5 bases from J; junction bases left unmatched: 13. The full variable domain, its missing parts supplied by reference TRBV19 and TRBJ2-7, is DGGITQSPKYLFRKEGQNVTLSCEQNLNHDAMYWYRQDPGQGLRLIYYSQIVNDFQKGDIAEGYSVSREKKESFPLTVTSAQKNPTAFYLCASRGLGTVPNEQYFGPGTRLTVT.

This clonotype was seen ten or more times. This chain joins TRBV10-3 and TRBJ1-5; TRBD1 matches 10 bases. V lost 3 bases to trimming and J lost 7 bases; unmatched junction nucleotides: 9. The germline V gene has CDR1 ENHRY and CDR2 SYGVKD. CDR3 size: 16 residues. CDR3 bases: TGTGCCATCAGTGACCCCGGGACAGGGGACGAACAGCCCCAGCATTTT. It encodes CAISDPGTGDEQPQHF.

The chain combines TRBV19 with TRBJ1-5, with D perhaps TRBD1 (5 bases). There are 15 residues in the CDR3. In germline, CDR1 is LNHDA, CDR2 SQIVND (reference sequence). V lost 4 bases and J 7 bases, leaving 17 bases between the germline ends. CDR3 loop: CASSTYGGADQPQHF. The CDR3 DNA reads TGTGCCAGTAGTACCTACGGAGGGGCTGACCAGCCCCAGCATTTT.

The sample holds many counts of this clonotype. CDR3 amino acids: CASSQEARGRETQYF. CDR3 in DNA: TGTGCCAGCAGCCAAGAAGCAAGGGGGCGAGAGACCCAGTACTTC. The chain combines TRBV3-1 with TRBJ2-5; 7 positions agree with TRBD1. The junction had 5 bases not matched to a gene; V was cut back by 0 bases and J by 4 bases. Germline-derived CDR1 and CDR2 are LGHDT and YNNKEL (reference sequence). There are 15 residues in the CDR3.

This clonotype was counted ten times or more. V usage is TRBV5-1 and J usage is TRBJ2-1; 9 nucleotides line up with TRBD2. J gave up 6 bases and V 3 bases, and 4 bases lay outside the gene matches. This CDR3 comprises 14 residues. Germline V gives CDR1 SGHRS, CDR2 YFSETQ. CDR3 residues: CASSSISGGNEQFF. Here the CDR3 DNA reads TGCGCCAGCAGCTCCATTAGCGGGGGCAATGAGCAGTTCTTC.

This clonotype came up many times. The chain has TRBV20-1 and TRBJ2-1; the D gene is possibly TRBD2 (5 bases). This CDR3 contains 15 residues. CDR1 and CDR2 (germline): DFQATT, SNEGSKA (reference sequence). V dropped 4 bases and J dropped 4 bases, with 17 bases sitting between them. CDR3 amino acids: CSATATSFTYNEQFF. The CDR3, as DNA: TGCAGTGCTACCGCTACTAGTTTTACGTACAATGAGCAGTTCTTC.

This clonotype was detected ten times or more. The rearrangement joins TRBV6-2 or TRBV6-3 to TRBJ1-6, with 10 bases fitting TRBD1. Trimming took 5 bases from V and 10 from J; bases not matched to a gene: 8. The CDR3 consists of 15 residues. The germline V gene encodes CDR1 MNHEY and CDR2 SVGEGT. CDR3 in DNA: TGTGCCAGCAGTCGGACAGGGGGGGATCGATCACCCCTCCACTTT. Translated: CASSRTGGDRSPLHF.

Many counts were recorded for this clonotype. The genes are TRBV19 and TRBJ2-7, with unresolved D. Germline V lookup: CDR1 LNHDA, CDR2 SQIVND (reference sequence). The CDR3 length is 12 residues. V shed 7 bases and J shed 1 base, with 8 bases lying between them. The CDR3 spells CASIGGSYEQYF. In DNA, the CDR3 is TGTGCCAGTATTGGCGGATCCTACGAGCAGTACTTC.

This clonotype was picked up many times. The rearrangement links TRBV4-1 to TRBJ1-3; 10 nucleotides agree with TRBD1. The CDR3 has 19 residues. Germline-derived CDR1 and CDR2 are MGHRA and YSYEKL. J lost 4 bases, V lost 0 bases, and 12 bases had no gene match. The CDR3 DNA reads TGCGCCAGCAGCCAAGACCCGGGACAGGGGACAAGGGCGGGAAACACCATATATTTT. Amino acids: CASSQDPGQGTRAGNTIYF.

The chain recombines TRBV10-2 with TRBJ2-7; possible D gene TRBD2, 7 bases. Germline CDR1 and CDR2: WSHSY and SAAADI. V was cut by 2 bases and J by 2 bases, with 13 bases left in between. The length of the CDR3 is 15 residues. For the CDR3, the DNA is TGCGCCAGCAGTGAGACCCCCGGGGGGCCCTACGAGCAGTACTTC. Its translation is CASSETPGGPYEQYF.

This clonotype was recorded many times. The genes are TRBV12-3 or TRBV12-4 and TRBJ1-2; D call uncertain. V lost 6 bases, J lost 7 bases, and 12 bases lay in between. The CDR3 contains 12 residues. This CDR3 is CASRETDGGYTF. The CDR3 DNA is TGTGCCAGCAGAGAAACAGACGGTGGCTACACCTTC.

The rearrangement uses TRBV18 and TRBJ2-1; D is undetermined. Germline CDR1 reads KGHSH; CDR2 reads LQKENI. The CDR3 is 13 residues long. The V end lost 1 base, the J end lost 8 bases, and 9 bases lay between the germline ends. In DNA, the CDR3 is TGTGCCAGCTCACCACAATCGGAGCATGAGCAGTTCTTC. Its protein product is CASSPQSEHEQFF.

This clonotype was recorded at least ten times. V is TRBV5-1 and J is TRBJ2-1; 8 bases line up with TRBD2. With V trimmed by 10 bases and J by 9 bases, 6 bases remained unmatched. This CDR3 has 11 amino acids. Looked up from germline, CDR1 is SGHRS and CDR2 is YFSETQ. This chain's CDR3 is CAVREGGEQFF. CDR3 nucleotides: TGCGCCGTCCGGGAGGGAGGTGAGCAGTTCTTC.

Many counts were recorded for this clonotype. V usage is TRBV10-2 and J usage is TRBJ1-1; TRBD1 aligns across 9 bases. Germline V gene lookup returns CDR1 WSHSY and CDR2 SAAADI. The ends lost 6 bases at V and 4 bases at J; junction bases unmatched: 6. This CDR3 has 14 amino acids. CDR3 region: CASSRQGVSTEAFF. The CDR3 DNA reads as TGCGCCAGCAGCAGACAGGGGGTGTCCACTGAAGCTTTCTTT.